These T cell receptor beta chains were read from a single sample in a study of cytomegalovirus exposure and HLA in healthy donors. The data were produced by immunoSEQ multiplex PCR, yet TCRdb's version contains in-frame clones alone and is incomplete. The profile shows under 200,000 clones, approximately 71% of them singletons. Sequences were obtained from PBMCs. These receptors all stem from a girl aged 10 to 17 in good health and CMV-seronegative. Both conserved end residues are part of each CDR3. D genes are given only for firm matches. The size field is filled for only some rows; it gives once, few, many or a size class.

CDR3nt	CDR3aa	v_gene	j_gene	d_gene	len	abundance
TGTGCCACCAGGTCCTCGGGACAGAGACCCTCCTACGAGCAGTACTTC	CATRSSGQRPSYEQYF	TRBV15	TRBJ2-7	TRBD1	16	few
TGCGCCAGCAGCTCGACAGGGACGAACACCGGGGAGCTGTTTTTT	CASSSTGTNTGELFF	TRBV5-1	TRBJ2-2	TRBD1	15	-
TGTGCCAGCAGTGAATTGGCAGGGGCGACCACAGATACGCAGTATTTT	CASSELAGATTDTQYF	TRBV25-1	TRBJ2-3	-	16	-
TGTGCCAGCAGCGTGGTCCCCCGGACAGATACGCAGTATTTT	CASSVVPRTDTQYF	TRBV9	TRBJ2-3	-	14	-
TGTGCCAGCAGCTCCGGGACAGGGGAGGGTCAGCCCCAGCATTTT	CASSSGTGEGQPQHF	TRBV5-6	TRBJ1-5	TRBD1	15	-
TGTGCCAGCAGCTTATACGGGACAGGTGCCTACGAGCAGTACTTC	CASSLYGTGAYEQYF	TRBV7-3	TRBJ2-7	TRBD1	15	-
TGTGCCAGCAGTTTACAGCAGATCTCCTACAATGAGCAGTTCTTC	CASSLQQISYNEQFF	TRBV5-6	TRBJ2-1	-	15	-
TGTGCCAGCAGTTCAACAGATACGCAGTATTTT	CASSSTDTQYF	TRBV28	TRBJ2-3	-	11	-
TGCGCCAGCAGCCAAGATTTGTTAGGGATACAGGGGGCGCGTGAGCAGTACTTC	CASSQDLLGIQGAREQYF	TRBV4-1	TRBJ2-7	TRBD1	18	-
TGTGCCAGCAGCTCCCGAGGGAAAGCTTTCTTT	CASSSRGKAFF	TRBV11-2	TRBJ1-1	-	11	-
TGTGCCAGCAGCTCGGCATGGGGACATAGCTCTGGGGCCAACGTCCTGACTTTC	CASSSAWGHSSGANVLTF	TRBV7-3	TRBJ2-6	-	18	-
TGTGCCAGCAGGACAGGTTCACCTCAGCCCCAGCATTTT	CASRTGSPQPQHF	TRBV2	TRBJ1-5	-	13	once
TGTGCCAGCAGCAGCCGGGACAGAGTTTGGGATACGCAGTATTTT	CASSSRDRVWDTQYF	TRBV7-9	TRBJ2-3	TRBD1	15	once
TGTGCCAGTAGTACCGACAGGGGGTCCTACGAGCAGTACTTC	CASSTDRGSYEQYF	TRBV19	TRBJ2-7	TRBD1	14	-
TGTGCCAGCAGCGTAGAGACAGGGACTGGAAACACCATATATTTT	CASSVETGTGNTIYF	TRBV9	TRBJ1-3	TRBD1	15	-
TGTGCCAGCAGCTTAATCCAGGGGGAGCCCCAGCATTTT	CASSLIQGEPQHF	TRBV7-9	TRBJ1-5	TRBD1	13	-
TGTGCCACTCGCACGGGACTAGCATCCGATACGCAGTATTTT	CATRTGLASDTQYF	TRBV2	TRBJ2-3	TRBD2	14	few
TGTGCTAGCAGCTCGGGGGGATTTCAAGAGACCCAGTACTTC	CASSSGGFQETQYF	TRBV7-7	TRBJ2-5	TRBD2	14	-
TGTGCCAGCAGCTTGGGGGGGGGAGCAGAGACCCAGTACTTC	CASSLGGGAETQYF	TRBV5-6	TRBJ2-5	TRBD2	14	-
TGTGCCAGCTCACCGCAAGACATTAACTCACCCCTCCACTTT	CASSPQDINSPLHF	TRBV18	TRBJ1-6	-	14	-
TGTGCCACCAGCAGAGACAGGGTGGGTCTGGGCGAGCAGTACTTC	CATSRDRVGLGEQYF	TRBV15	TRBJ2-7	-	15	-
TGTGCCAGCAGCGGGATGACAGGAGTGAGCACTGAAGCTTTCTTT	CASSGMTGVSTEAFF	TRBV9	TRBJ1-1	-	15	-
TGCGCCAGCAGCTTGACGAGCGGGGGGCGAGGTGGGGCCAACGTCCTGACTTTC	CASSLTSGGRGGANVLTF	TRBV5-1	TRBJ2-6	TRBD2	18	few
TGTGCCAGCAGTTTTGCGGGGGTCGGGCCCCAGCATTTT	CASSFAGVGPQHF	TRBV27	TRBJ1-5	-	13	-
TGCGCCAGCAGCTTACAGGGGGCAGAAGAGCAGTTCTTC	CASSLQGAEEQFF	TRBV5-1	TRBJ2-1	TRBD1	13	-
TGTGCTAGCAGCCCGGGACTACAAGAGACCCAGTACTTC	CASSPGLQETQYF	TRBV7-7	TRBJ2-5	TRBD2	13	-
TGTGCCAGCAGCAAATTCAGGGGGCAGAACATTCAGTACTTC	CASSKFRGQNIQYF	TRBV5-4	TRBJ2-4	TRBD1	14	-
TGCGCCAGCAGCGGAGAGGGAGGTAACTATGGCTACACCTTC	CASSGEGGNYGYTF	TRBV4-1	TRBJ1-2	-	14	once
TGTGCTAGCAGCCCCCCCGAGGAGACCCAGTACTTC	CASSPPEETQYF	TRBV7-7	TRBJ2-5	-	12	-
TGTGCCAGCAGTTTTAGAGGAGCCCCTAACTATGGCTACACCTTC	CASSFRGAPNYGYTF	TRBV6-5	TRBJ1-2	-	15	-
TGTGCCAGCAGACTCATGGACACCGTTGAAGCTTTCTTT	CASRLMDTVEAFF	TRBV6-1	TRBJ1-1	-	13	-
TGTGCCAGCAGCTTAGATAGCGGAAAAGAGACCCAGTACTTC	CASSLDSGKETQYF	TRBV7-8	TRBJ2-5	-	14	once
TGTGCCAGCAGTGTCGACAGGGGGTACGAGCAGTACTTC	CASSVDRGYEQYF	TRBV6-1	TRBJ2-7	TRBD1	13	few
TGTGCCAGCAGTTCCTCAGGGGGGCTGGCCTATGGCTACACCTTC	CASSSSGGLAYGYTF	TRBV27	TRBJ1-2	TRBD1	15	-
TGCGCCAGCAGCCAAACTCCCCTCGGGGAAGCTTTCTTT	CASSQTPLGEAFF	TRBV4-1	TRBJ1-1	-	13	few
TGTGCCAGCAGGCCACGAACTTATAATTCACCCCTCCACTTT	CASRPRTYNSPLHF	TRBV6-5	TRBJ1-6	-	14	once
TGTGCCAGCTCACCACCGGGACAGCATCACGAGCAGTACTTC	CASSPPGQHHEQYF	TRBV18	TRBJ2-7	TRBD1	14	-
TGTGCCAGCAGAGATGGGACAGGGGCCATATTGCGAAGCTCCTACAATGAGCAGTTCTTC	CASRDGTGAILRSSYNEQFF	TRBV2	TRBJ2-1	TRBD1	20	-
TGTGCCAGTAGTATTACAGGGAACACTGAAGCTTTCTTT	CASSITGNTEAFF	TRBV19	TRBJ1-1	-	13	few
TGCGCCAGCAACGAGGCCCCCTTGGCTGCTGGAAACACCATATATTTT	CASNEAPLAAGNTIYF	TRBV5-1	TRBJ1-3	-	16	few